This passage covers 21 T cell receptor beta chains from one sample sequenced in a study of human T cells and chemical hapten exposure. Specified time point: pre-sensitization, week 0. Treatment in this sample: therapeutic diphenylcyclopropenone sensitization with weekly scalp DPC. Via MiXCR, TCRdb re-called the RACE reads, giving one row per CDR3 protein. The sample has 120,000 or so distinct CDR3 sequences, roughly 13% seen once. Specimen: whole blood, collected in connection with sensitization to the hapten diphenylcyclopropenone (DPC). All receptors come from a woman between 18 and 29 years old with alopecia areata. Some clones in this sample may be carry-over from other donors' samples.

Notes on this clonotype: A clone one base away is much larger, so this may be a read error. J is TRBJ2-3 and V is TRBV11-2; D is tentatively TRBD1 or TRBD2 (5 bases each). The CDR3 extends over 15 amino acids. V shed 6 bases and J shed 9 bases, with 22 bases lying between them. Germline CDR1 and CDR2: SGHAT and FQNNGV. The CDR3 region has the DNA TGTGCCAGCAGTTCCGGGACCTACCCTCCGGAAACGCAGTATTTT. Translated, it gives CASSSGTYPPETQYF. The full variable domain, in which reference TRBV11-2 and TRBJ2-3 provide the parts outside the CDR3, is EAGVAQSPRYKIIEKRQSVAFWCNPISGHATLYWYQQILGQGPKLLIQFQNNGVVDDSQLPKDRFSAERLKGVDSTLKIQPAKLEDSAVYLCASSSGTYPPETQYFGPGTRLTVL.

The chain carries TRBV20-1 and TRBJ2-3; no clear D. Looked up from germline, CDR1 is DFQATT and CDR2 is SNEGSKA (reference sequence). The V gene lost 3 bases and the J gene lost 5 bases, with 6 bases spanning the gap. This CDR3 contains 11 residues. CDR3 loop: CSASYEDTQYF. The DNA for the CDR3 is TGCAGTGCTAGCTACGAAGATACGCAGTATTTT.

The table lists this clonotype with a few counts. The chain combines TRBV6-6 with TRBJ1-2, with D tentatively TRBD1 (5 bases). The CDR3 has 13 residues. V shed 6 bases and J shed 3 bases, with 11 bases lying between them. Germline assignment: CDR1 MNHNY and CDR2 SVGAGI (reference sequence). The CDR3 nucleotides are TGTGCCAGCAGCAGCGACAGCGACTATGGCTACACCTTC. Translated: CASSSDSDYGYTF.

The gene calls are TRBV19 and TRBJ2-2; 9 nucleotides agree with TRBD2. CDR1 and CDR2 from the germline V gene are LNHDA and SQIVND (reference sequence). Trimming took 5 bases from V and 4 from J; bases not matched to a gene: 8. This CDR3 region has 16 residues. The CDR3 bases are TGTGCCAGTAGTGCCGCGGGAGGGATTAGCACCGGGGAGCTGTTTTTT. Translating gives CASSAAGGISTGELFF.

A single count supports this clonotype. The rearrangement links TRBV6-2 or TRBV6-3 to TRBJ2-3; TRBD1 matches at 7 bases. Per germline, CDR1 MNHEY and CDR2 SVGEGT. The length of the CDR3 is 14 residues. V shed 4 bases, J shed 4 bases, and the junction held 5 bases outside the gene matches. The CDR3 loop is CASSLYQGADTQYF. The CDR3 DNA sequence: TGTGCCAGCAGTTTATACCAGGGGGCAGATACGCAGTATTTT.

This clonotype has at least ten counts. The chain recombines TRBV7-9 with TRBJ2-5; 8 nucleotides agree with TRBD1. In germline, CDR1 is SEHNR, CDR2 FQNEAQ (reference sequence). The CDR3 is made up of 15 amino acids. Germline trimming cut 5 bases from V and 5 bases from J; bases unmatched to any gene: 10. The CDR3 DNA sequence: TGTGCCAGCAGCCTCCGGGGGCAGGGGGCTGAGACCCAGTACTTC. It translates to CASSLRGQGAETQYF.

This clonotype was observed a few times. The chain employs TRBV27 and TRBJ1-1; 7 bases align to TRBD1. Germline V gene sequence: CDR1 MNHEY, CDR2 SMNVEV (reference sequence). CDR3 length: 14 amino acids. Trimming removed 5 bases from V and 10 bases from J; junction bases left unmatched: 13. The DNA of the CDR3 is TGTGCCAGCAGTAGGTCAGACAGGGTAAATCCAGCTTTCTTT. Encoded protein: CASSRSDRVNPAFF.

The chain recombines TRBV28 with TRBJ1-5; D call uncertain. CDR3 length equals 15 residues. Trimming pared 5 bases from V and 1 base from J, leaving 12 bases between. Germline CDR1 reads MDHEN; CDR2 reads SYDVKM. The CDR3 reads CASSLRTPSNQPQHF. The CDR3 nucleotides read TGTGCCAGCAGTCTCCGGACCCCGAGCAATCAGCCCCAGCATTTT.

On this clonotype itself: This may stem from a read error, because a much larger clone lies one nucleotide away. V and J are TRBV28 and TRBJ1-2; D perhaps matches TRBD1 (6 bases). The CDR3 has 15 amino acids. V lost 1 base, J lost 2 bases, and 11 bases lay in between. Germline CDR1 is MDHEN and CDR2 is SYDVKM. The CDR3 reads CASSLYDRKNYGYTF. The CDR3 DNA follows: TGTGCCAGCAGTTTATACGACAGGAAAAACTATGGCTACACCTTC.

Here the CDR3 DNA reads TGCAGTGCTAGATCGGGCGGATGGTACGAGCAGTACTTC. Protein sequence: CSARSGGWYEQYF. V is TRBV20-1 and J is TRBJ2-7; D is unresolved. The CDR3 runs to 13 residues. The V end was cut by 2 bases, the J end by 4 bases, with 12 bases between. The germline CDR1 and CDR2 sequences are DFQATT and SNEGSKA (reference sequence).

This clonotype has ten or more counts. This sequence joins TRBV7-3 and TRBJ2-1; 10 bases agree with TRBD2. The CDR3 runs to 16 residues. The V gene's germline CDR1 is SGHTA and CDR2 FQGTGA. The ends lost 5 bases at V and 7 bases at J; junction bases unmatched: 11. The CDR3 nucleotides read TGTGCCAGCAGCCCCAACAGCGGGGGGGCGAGGAATGAGCAGTTCTTC. This gives the protein CASSPNSGGARNEQFF.

The chain couples TRBV20-1 to TRBJ1-5, with a weak D call TRBD1 (6 bases). Trimming removed 3 bases from V and 5 bases from J, with 14 bases in between. The CDR3 runs 14 residues. CDR1 is DFQATT and CDR2 is SNEGSKA in the germline V gene (reference sequence). CDR3 protein: CSASSGVGDQPQHF. In DNA, the CDR3 is TGCAGTGCTAGCTCAGGGGTTGGGGATCAGCCCCAGCATTTT.

This clonotype was detected a few times. V is TRBV30 and J is TRBJ1-5; D perhaps matches TRBD1 (6 bases). Germline assignment: CDR1 GTSNPN and CDR2 SVGIG (reference sequence). The CDR3 contains 14 residues. V was clipped by 0 bases and J by 7 bases, with 13 bases between them. The CDR3 bases are TGTGCCTGGAGTGTGACGGGGGCTCGACAGCCCCAGCATTTT. Amino acid sequence: CAWSVTGARQPQHF.

The genes are TRBV29-1 and TRBJ2-5, with TRBD1 as a possible D gene (6 bases). This CDR3 region has 13 residues. The V end was cut by 4 bases, the J end by 4 bases, with 13 bases between. Germline values: CDR1 SQVTM, CDR2 ANQGSEA. DNA of the CDR3: TGCAGCGTTGGCCGGGACAAACTAGAGACCCAGTACTTC. It encodes CSVGRDKLETQYF.

This clonotype was counted only a few times. The chain employs TRBV27 and TRBJ2-3, with a tentative D call TRBD1 (6 bases). Germline CDR1 MNHEY, CDR2 SMNVEV (reference sequence). The CDR3 consists of 15 residues. The V end lost 3 bases, the J end lost 2 bases, and 12 bases lay between the germline ends. DNA for the CDR3: TGTGCCAGCAGTTTCCGGGACAAATCCACAGATACGCAGTATTTT. Translated: CASSFRDKSTDTQYF.

In its sample, this clonotype was seen a few times. The chain is built from TRBV3-1 and TRBJ2-2; D remains unclear. Germline CDR1 LGHDT, CDR2 YNNKEL (reference sequence). The CDR3 totals 15 residues. The V end was cut by 0 bases, the J end by 2 bases, with 7 bases between. The CDR3: CASSQDLPNTGELFF. CDR3 DNA: TGTGCCAGCAGCCAAGATCTACCTAACACCGGGGAGCTGTTTTTT.

The chain employs TRBV7-2 and TRBJ2-7; 7 bases agree with TRBD1. The CDR3 is made up of 13 amino acids. Germline CDR1 is SGHTA and CDR2 is FQGNSA. The V gene end was trimmed by 5 bases and the J gene end by 6 bases; junction bases not matched to a gene: 7. In DNA form, the CDR3 reads TGTGCCAGCAGCGCGACAGGGAATGGCGAGCAGTACTTC. Protein: CASSATGNGEQYF.

This clonotype was counted many times. The J gene is TRBJ2-1, the V gene TRBV11-2, with TRBD2 matching 8 bases. Germline CDR1 reads SGHAT; CDR2 reads FQNNGV. The CDR3 runs to 14 residues. The V segment lost 4 bases and the J segment 11 bases; nucleotides outside the gene matches: 10. The CDR3 region has the DNA TGTGCCAGCAGCTCCAAGGTTAGCGGGACTCAGCAGTTCTTC. Translation: CASSSKVSGTQQFF.

This clonotype occurred a few times. The V gene is TRBV7-3, the J gene TRBJ2-5; no reliable D call. Germline V gene lookup returns CDR1 SGHTA and CDR2 FQGTGA. The CDR3 spans 15 residues. V was trimmed by 1 base and J by 4 bases, leaving 13 bases between them. CDR3 DNA sequence: TGTGCCAGCAGCTTAAATGGTCGGGCGGCAGAGACCCAGTACTTC. This encodes CASSLNGRAAETQYF. The full variable domain, rest sourced from reference TRBV7-3 and TRBJ2-5, is GAGVSQTPSNKVTEKGKYVELRCDPISGHTALYWYRQSLGQGPEFLIYFQGTGAADDSGLPNDRFFAVRPEGSVSTLKIQRTERGDSAVYLCASSLNGRAAETQYFGPGTRLLVL.

This clonotype showed up many times. The V call is TRBV12-3 or TRBV12-4, the J call TRBJ1-1; D is unresolved. The CDR3 extends over 14 amino acids. Trimming took 1 base from V and 1 from J, leaving 7 bases between them. Here the CDR3 DNA reads TGTGCCAGCAGTTTAGGTCGGGCGAACACTGAAGCTTTCTTT. Translation: CASSLGRANTEAFF.

The V and J genes are TRBV20-1 and TRBJ2-7; 8 nucleotides agree with TRBD1. This CDR3 has 14 amino acids. The V gene's germline CDR1 is DFQATT and CDR2 SNEGSKA (reference sequence). Germline trimming cut 4 bases from V and 2 bases from J; bases unmatched to any gene: 7. As DNA, the CDR3 is TGCAGTGCTATATCTGGACAGGGAGCCTACGAGCAGTACTTC. It yields the protein CSAISGQGAYEQYF.